The 30 T cell receptor beta chains given below trace back to one sample, sequenced in a study of blood T cell repertoires in COVID-19 (dated by TCRdb to the early 2020s). Receptor libraries were prepared by the immunoSEQ multiplex PCR assay. Entries here come from immuneACCESS through TCRdb and include only in-frame sequences with V and J called. Some clones fail to appear in such tables; in the studies checked, an unresolved V gene covers under half of the shortfall, and the cause of the remainder is unknown. The sample table lists about 180,000 clones, 86% of them with a count of one. Around 21% of the sample goes to the ten largest clones. The sample comprised peripheral blood. Receptors were obtained from a man aged 65-85 years with active or convalescent COVID-19.

CDR3: CASRKLATSSYEQYF. CDR3 in DNA: TGTGCCAGCAGAAAACTAGCCACGAGCTCCTACGAGCAGTACTTC. The chain combines TRBV27 with TRBJ2-7; D perhaps matches TRBD2 (6 bases). The CDR3 has 15 residues. The germline V gene encodes CDR1 MNHEY and CDR2 SMNVEV (reference sequence). With 6 bases removed from V and 0 bases from J, the gap between germline ends came to 15 bases.

In this sample, this clone turned up once. The chain couples TRBV7-9 to TRBJ1-4, with TRBD1 as a possible D gene (5 bases). The CDR3 has 14 residues. Trimming removed 7 bases at V and 8 bases at J, with 17 bases between. In germline, CDR1 is SEHNR, CDR2 FQNEAQ (reference sequence). The CDR3 nucleotides are TGTGCCAGCAACCAACCGGGGCGGGGGGAAAAACTGTTTTTT. Its protein product is CASNQPGRGEKLFF.

This clone showed up just once. The chain recombines TRBV12-3 or TRBV12-4 with TRBJ1-3; no firm D call. This CDR3 has 13 residues. V shed 7 bases and J shed 4 bases, with 11 bases lying between them. The CDR3 sequence: CASIMNSGNTIYF. CDR3 nucleotide sequence: TGTGCCAGCATCATGAACTCGGGAAACACCATATATTTT.

The chain couples TRBV4-1 to TRBJ1-5, with D uncertain. The germline gives CDR1 MGHRA, CDR2 YSYEKL. This CDR3 is built from 16 residues. V gave up 0 bases and J gave up 1 base, with 10 bases separating them. CDR3 nucleotide sequence: TGCGCCAGCAGCCAAGAACTGGGCAGGAGCAATCAGCCCCAGCATTTT. Encoded protein: CASSQELGRSNQPQHF.

This clone was recorded many times. The V gene is TRBV4-2, the J gene TRBJ1-5, with TRBD1 identical over 11 bases. V lost 4 bases, J lost 2 bases, and 19 bases stayed unmatched. Germline-derived CDR1 and CDR2 are LGHNA and YNFKEQ. The CDR3 contains 21 residues. The CDR3 DNA is TGTGCCAGCAGCCTCGGACAATACCGGGACAGGGGGTTCCCCCGCAATCAGCCCCAGCATTTT. Protein sequence: CASSLGQYRDRGFPRNQPQHF.

The chain combines TRBV28 with TRBJ2-7, with D possibly being TRBD1 (5 bases). Looked up from germline, CDR1 is MDHEN and CDR2 is SYDVKM. The ends were cut back, 6 bases at V and 3 bases at J, with 9 bases in the middle. This CDR3 region has 12 residues. The CDR3 loop is CASRDTYYEQYF. DNA of the CDR3: TGTGCCAGCAGGGACACCTACTACGAGCAGTACTTC.

The chain employs TRBV7-8 and TRBJ1-4; D may be TRBD1 (5 bases). Germline assignment: CDR1 SGHVS and CDR2 FQNEAQ. The CDR3 length is 16 residues. The ends were cut back, 5 bases at V and 7 bases at J, with 20 bases in the middle. Written as DNA, the CDR3 is TGTGCCAGCAGCCATAACCCGGGGAGGGGTGGTGAAAAACTGTTTTTT. Residues: CASSHNPGRGGEKLFF.

The genes are TRBV30 and TRBJ1-4; 7 bases agree with TRBD1. The CDR3 spans 14 residues. Trimming at V came to 0 bases and at J to 3 bases, leaving 1 base not matched to a gene. Germline V gene sequence: CDR1 GTSNPN, CDR2 SVGIG (reference sequence). CDR3 amino acids: CAWSVGTANEKLFF. In DNA, the CDR3 is TGTGCCTGGAGTGTTGGGACAGCTAATGAAAAACTGTTTTTT.

This chain uses TRBV2 with TRBJ2-2; TRBD2 agrees at 9 bases. The CDR3 has 16 amino acids. V was pared by 6 bases and J by 6 bases, with 11 bases of the junction left unmatched. From germline, CDR1 is SNHLY and CDR2 FYNNEI. The CDR3 loop is CASRFGRLAGPGELFF. Written as DNA, the CDR3 is TGTGCCAGCAGGTTTGGACGTCTAGCGGGACCCGGGGAGCTGTTTTTT. Filled out from reference TRBV2 and TRBJ2-2, the complete variable domain reads EPEVTQTPSHQVTQMGQEVILRCVPISNHLYFYWYRQILGQKVEFLVSFYNNEISEKSEIFDDQFSVERPDGSNFTLKIRSTKLEDSAMYFCASRFGRLAGPGELFFGEGSRLTVL.

CDR3: CASSSRLAGWETQYF. The CDR3 DNA reads as TGTGCCAGCAGTTCAAGACTAGCGGGATGGGAGACCCAGTACTTC. The rearrangement joins TRBV6-5 to TRBJ2-5, with 11 positions matching TRBD2. CDR3 length: 15 amino acids. Germline trimming cut 4 bases from V and 5 bases from J; bases unmatched to any gene: 6. The germline V gene encodes CDR1 MNHEY and CDR2 SVGAGI.

V usage is TRBV15 and J usage is TRBJ2-1; the match to TRBD2 covers 9 bases. Germline CDR1 LNHNV, CDR2 YYDKDF (reference sequence). The ends lost 1 base at V and 8 bases at J; junction bases unmatched: 3. The CDR3 is 14 residues long. As DNA, the CDR3 is TGTGCCACCAGCAGAGGGACTAGCGTCGATGAGCAGTTCTTC. Translation gives CATSRGTSVDEQFF. The variable domain in full, with the rest retrieved from reference TRBV15 and TRBJ2-1, is DAMVIQNPRYQVTQFGKPVTLSCSQTLNHNVMYWYQQKSSQAPKLLFHYYDKDFNNEADTPDNFQSRRPNTSFCFLDIRSPGLGDTAMYLCATSRGTSVDEQFFGPGTRLTVL.

The chain has TRBV4-3 and TRBJ1-3; D might be TRBD1 (6 bases). V dropped 3 bases and J dropped 4 bases, with 13 bases sitting between them. Germline CDR1 LGHNA, CDR2 YSLEER. The CDR3 runs 15 residues. CDR3 protein: CASSQTTGTGNTIYF. The CDR3 coding sequence is TGCGCCAGCAGCCAGACTACAGGGACAGGAAACACCATATATTTT.

The genes are TRBV7-3 and TRBJ2-1, with TRBD2 identical over 10 bases. The CDR3 extends over 19 amino acids. V shed 0 bases and J 2 bases; nucleotides not matched to a gene: 10. The germline gives CDR1 SGHTA, CDR2 FQGTGA. The CDR3 DNA reads as TGTGCCAGCAGCTTAACGGGGCTGTCCAGCGGGAGGGCCTACAATGAGCAGTTCTTC. It specifies CASSLTGLSSGRAYNEQFF.

This chain joins TRBV7-2 and TRBJ2-7, with TRBD2 matching 9 bases. The CDR3 extends over 16 amino acids. The V and J ends lost 5 bases and 5 bases, in that order; junction bases with no gene match: 13. Germline CDR1 is SGHTA and CDR2 is FQGNSA. CDR3 sequence reads: CASSRVGSSGTDEQYF. For the CDR3, the DNA is TGTGCCAGCAGCCGGGTGGGGTCTAGCGGGACGGACGAGCAGTACTTC.

This clone occurred once. This chain connects TRBV2 to TRBJ1-5; D is uncertain. The CDR3 extends over 14 amino acids. Germline V gene sequence: CDR1 SNHLY, CDR2 FYNNEI. Trimming stripped 1 base from V and 9 bases from J, with 13 bases between. The CDR3: CASSEVSGLAPQHF. The CDR3 DNA is TGTGCCAGCAGTGAAGTTTCGGGTTTGGCGCCCCAGCATTTT.

The rearrangement joins TRBV9 to TRBJ2-7, with 8 bases matching TRBD1. The CDR3 sequence is 13 residues long. Looked up from germline, CDR1 is SGDLS and CDR2 is YYNGEE. J gave up 6 bases and V 4 bases, and 6 bases lay outside the gene matches. CDR3 loop: CASSQGQASEQYF. CDR3 nucleotide sequence: TGTGCCAGCAGCCAGGGACAGGCGAGCGAGCAGTACTTC.

The gene calls are TRBV7-8 and TRBJ1-3, with 7 nucleotides matching TRBD1. Unmatched junction bases numbered 15, after V lost 0 bases and J lost 16 bases. CDR3 size: 15 residues. Germline CDR1 and CDR2: SGHVS and FQNEAQ. This CDR3 is CASSLAGQVPNKWYF. CDR3 coding DNA: TGTGCCAGCAGCTTAGCTGGACAGGTCCCCAACAAATGGTATTTT.

This clone appeared a few times. The rearrangement joins TRBV5-1 to TRBJ2-3, with TRBD1 identical over 9 bases. CDR1 is SGHRS and CDR2 is YFSETQ in the germline V gene. This CDR3 has 15 amino acids. Losses at the gene ends were 5 bases for V and 1 base for J; bases not matched to a gene: 5. The CDR3 coding sequence is TGCGCCAGCAGTCTACAGGGGGCGCGCACAGATACGCAGTATTTT. Protein sequence: CASSLQGARTDTQYF.

The chain is built from TRBV11-2 and TRBJ1-2; 7 bases map to TRBD1. Germline V gives CDR1 SGHAT, CDR2 FQNNGV. Unmatched junction bases numbered 9, after V lost 5 bases and J lost 0 bases. This CDR3 contains 16 residues. The CDR3 DNA follows: TGTGCCAGCAGCGAATTACAGGGGCCGACTAACTATGGCTACACCTTC. Protein: CASSELQGPTNYGYTF.

The gene calls are TRBV4-3 and TRBJ1-2, with D possibly TRBD1 on 6 matching bases. CDR1 is LGHNA, CDR2 YSLEER, per germline. The CDR3 is made up of 17 amino acids. The ends were cut back, 0 bases at V and 5 bases at J, with 19 bases in the middle. CDR3: CASSQDQGSGERYGYTF. The DNA of the CDR3 is TGCGCCAGCAGCCAAGATCAGGGATCAGGGGAACGGTATGGCTACACCTTC.

The chain uses TRBV4-1 and TRBJ2-1, with 8 nucleotides matching TRBD2. This CDR3 has 14 residues. Germline CDR1 reads MGHRA; CDR2 reads YSYEKL. The V gene end was trimmed by 1 base and the J gene end by 7 bases; junction bases not matched to a gene: 3. CDR3 residues: CASSQGPGGNEQFF. As DNA, the CDR3 is TGCGCCAGCAGCCAAGGCCCGGGAGGGAATGAGCAGTTCTTC.

This sequence joins TRBV15 and TRBJ2-3, with 10 bases aligning to TRBD2. Per germline, CDR1 LNHNV and CDR2 YYDKDF (reference sequence). Trimming took 1 base from V and 7 from J; bases not matched to a gene: 5. The CDR3 is 15 residues long. CDR3 region: CATSRVGTSVHTQYF. The CDR3 DNA follows: TGTGCCACCAGCAGAGTAGGGACTAGCGTACATACGCAGTATTTT. Full variable domain (missing parts from reference TRBV15 and TRBJ2-3): DAMVIQNPRYQVTQFGKPVTLSCSQTLNHNVMYWYQQKSSQAPKLLFHYYDKDFNNEADTPDNFQSRRPNTSFCFLDIRSPGLGDTAMYLCATSRVGTSVHTQYFGPGTRLTVL.

This clone appeared a single time. The chain employs TRBV5-1 and TRBJ1-6; D is ambiguous. This CDR3 has 15 residues. The V end was cut by 4 bases, the J end by 10 bases, with 18 bases between. Germline CDR1 is SGHRS and CDR2 is YFSETQ. Written as DNA, the CDR3 is TGCGCCAGCAGCCTGACGTCGGGGTATCCCTCACCCCTCCACTTT. This codes for CASSLTSGYPSPLHF.

V usage is TRBV19 and J usage is TRBJ1-5; no clear D. V was cut by 3 bases and J by 7 bases, with 19 bases left in between. The CDR3 is 16 amino acids. Germline V lookup: CDR1 LNHDA, CDR2 SQIVND (reference sequence). The CDR3 spells CASSMIGFSEYQPQHF. CDR3 bases: TGTGCCAGTAGTATGATTGGGTTCAGCGAATACCAGCCCCAGCATTTT.

The genes are TRBV6-5 and TRBJ1-4; a weak D match, TRBD1 (5 bases). Germline values: CDR1 MNHEY, CDR2 SVGAGI. The V gene lost 4 bases and the J gene lost 3 bases, with 9 bases spanning the gap. The CDR3 loop spans 14 amino acids. The CDR3 coding sequence is TGTGCCAGCAGTTCCAGGGTGGCTAATGAAAAACTGTTTTTT. Its translation: CASSSRVANEKLFF.

J is TRBJ2-7 and V is TRBV24-1; 10 bases are a match to TRBD1. The V gene end was trimmed by 9 bases and the J gene end by 2 bases; junction bases not matched to a gene: 3. The CDR3 is 13 amino acids. From germline, CDR1 is KGHDR and CDR2 SFDVKD. CDR3 loop: CATADRGAYEQYF. The CDR3 DNA follows: TGTGCCACCGCGGACAGGGGGGCCTACGAGCAGTACTTC.

This clone has only one observation. This sequence joins TRBV4-3 and TRBJ2-5, with TRBD2 matching 15 bases. The germline CDR1 and CDR2 sequences are LGHNA and YSLEER. With V trimmed by 2 bases and J by 5 bases, 9 bases remained unmatched. This CDR3 has 18 amino acids. The CDR3 bases are TGCGCCAGCAGCCAAACCTTGGGACTAGCGGGAGGTCAGGAGACCCAGTACTTC. Amino acid sequence: CASSQTLGLAGGQETQYF.

V and J are TRBV18 and TRBJ1-5; TRBD1 agrees at 7 bases. Per the germline V gene, CDR1 is KGHSH and CDR2 is LQKENI. This CDR3 is 14 amino acids long. After removal of 8 bases from V and 2 bases from J, the junction contained 6 bases not matched to a gene. CDR3: CASTSGTGNQPQHF. For the CDR3, the DNA is TGTGCCAGCACGTCCGGGACAGGCAATCAGCCCCAGCATTTT.

The genes are TRBV19 and TRBJ2-1, with 7 bases identical to TRBD1. J gave up 2 bases and V 7 bases, and 11 bases lay outside the gene matches. CDR3 length: 16 residues. Per the germline V gene, CDR1 is LNHDA and CDR2 is SQIVND (reference sequence). The CDR3: CASTPQGDKAYNEQFF. CDR3 in DNA: TGTGCCAGTACCCCCCAGGGGGACAAGGCCTACAATGAGCAGTTCTTC.

V gene TRBV6-1 combines with J gene TRBJ2-7, with 12 bases lining up with TRBD2. Germline V gives CDR1 MNHNS, CDR2 SASEGT. The CDR3 consists of 19 residues. V shed 4 bases and J 2 bases; nucleotides not matched to a gene: 15. The CDR3 protein is CASSGHAGTSGSWAYEQYF. CDR3 DNA: TGTGCCAGCAGTGGGCACGCCGGGACTAGCGGGTCCTGGGCCTACGAGCAGTACTTC.